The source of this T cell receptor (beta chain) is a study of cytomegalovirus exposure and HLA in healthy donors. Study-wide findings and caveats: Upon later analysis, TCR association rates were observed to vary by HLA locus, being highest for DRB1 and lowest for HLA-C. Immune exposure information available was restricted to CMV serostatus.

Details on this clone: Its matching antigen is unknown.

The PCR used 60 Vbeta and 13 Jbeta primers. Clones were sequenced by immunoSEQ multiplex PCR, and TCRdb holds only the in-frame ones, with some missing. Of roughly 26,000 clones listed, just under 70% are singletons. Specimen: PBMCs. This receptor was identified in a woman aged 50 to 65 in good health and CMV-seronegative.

The CDR3 region is CASSYEDRMSTEAFF. CDR3 nucleotides: TGTGCCAGCAGTTACGAGGACAGGATGAGCACTGAAGCTTTCTTT. The J gene is TRBJ1-1, the V gene TRBV6-5, with TRBD1 matching over 7 bases. CDR3 length: 15 residues. Unmatched junction bases numbered 7, after V lost 2 bases and J lost 4 bases. Germline loops: CDR1 MNHEY, CDR2 SVGAGI.